Here is one T cell receptor beta chain with its context. Its ends do not fully match the called genes, so a read error is possible. This CDR3 has 12 amino acids. Germline CDR1 is SGHTA and CDR2 is FQGNSA. Generated by immunoSEQ multiplex PCR, the TCRdb table keeps only in-frame clones and is missing some. Of over 250,000 clones in the sample, 75% to 95% were seen once. This record comes from a study of blood T cell repertoires in COVID-19. The source of this sequence is a person aged 18 to 30 with COVID-19, enrolled during active disease. The sample comprised peripheral blood. The chain joins TRBV7-2 to TRBJ2-5, with 8 positions matching TRBD2. The CDR3 here is CASSVELAGEDF. DNA of the CDR3: TGTGCCAGCAGCGTGGAGCTAGCGGGTGAAGACTTC. The whole variable domain, remainder taken from reference TRBV7-2 and TRBJ2-5, is GAGVSQSPSNKVTEKGKDVELRCDPISGHTALYWYRQSLGQGLEFLIYFQGNSAPDKSGLPSDRFSAERTGGSVSTLTIQRTQQEDSAVYLCASSVELAGEDFGPGTRLLVL.